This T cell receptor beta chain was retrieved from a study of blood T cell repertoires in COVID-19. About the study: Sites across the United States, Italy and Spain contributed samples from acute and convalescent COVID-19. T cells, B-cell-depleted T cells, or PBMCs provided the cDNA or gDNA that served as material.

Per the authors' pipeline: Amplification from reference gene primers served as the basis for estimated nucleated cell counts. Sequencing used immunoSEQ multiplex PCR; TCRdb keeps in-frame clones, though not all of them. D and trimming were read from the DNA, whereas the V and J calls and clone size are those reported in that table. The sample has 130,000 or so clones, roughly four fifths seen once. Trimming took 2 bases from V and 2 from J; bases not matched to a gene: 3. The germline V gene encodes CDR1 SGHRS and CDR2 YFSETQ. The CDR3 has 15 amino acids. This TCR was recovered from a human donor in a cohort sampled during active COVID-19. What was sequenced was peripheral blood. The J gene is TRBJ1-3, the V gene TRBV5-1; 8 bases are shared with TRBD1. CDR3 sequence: CASSLQGQAGNTIYF. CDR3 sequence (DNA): TGCGCCAGCAGCTTACAGGGACAGGCTGGAAACACCATATATTTT.